One and the same sample provided the 8 T cell receptor beta chains below, sequenced in a study of blood T cell repertoires in COVID-19. Measured with immunoSEQ multiplex PCR; TCRdb has only the in-frame clones, and not every one. Altogether 85,000 to 120,000 clones are present, 91% being singletons, with the ten largest covering 4.2%. The source material was peripheral blood. Source of these receptors: a young man with acute or convalescent COVID-19.

V is TRBV30 and J is TRBJ1-6; TRBD1 agrees at 9 bases. The CDR3 spans 18 residues. Germline V gene data show CDR1 as GTSNPN and CDR2 as SVGIG (reference sequence). V trimming: 3 bases; J trimming: 2 bases; junction bases outside the gene matches: 11. The CDR3 loop reads CAWSRGLQGATYNSPLHF. The DNA of the CDR3 is TGTGCCTGGAGCCGAGGGTTACAGGGGGCGACCTATAATTCACCCCTCCACTTT.

V usage is TRBV5-6 and J usage is TRBJ2-3; 10 bases are a match to TRBD2. V gave up 4 bases and J gave up 0 bases; unmatched junction bases: 5. CDR1 SGHDT and CDR2 YYEEEE come from the germline V gene. CDR3 length equals 16 residues. In DNA form, the CDR3 reads TGTGCCAGCAGCCCCACTAGCGGGGTTAGCACAGATACGCAGTATTTT. Residues: CASSPTSGVSTDTQYF.

The chain combines TRBV23-1 with TRBJ2-2; possible D gene TRBD1, 5 bases. TRBV23-1 is designated an ORF whose function remains uncertain. V lost 0 bases, J lost 2 bases, and 16 bases lay in between. The CDR3 runs 18 residues. The CDR3 nucleotides are TGCGCCAGCAGTCAATCTAGGGGTTCCCGCCTTAACACCGGGGAGCTGTTTTTT. Its protein product is CASSQSRGSRLNTGELFF.

The chain carries TRBV27 and TRBJ1-1, with TRBD1 identical over 7 bases. Per the germline V gene, CDR1 is MNHEY and CDR2 is SMNVEV (reference sequence). The J segment lost 3 bases and the V segment lost 5 bases, leaving 9 bases of the junction unmatched. This CDR3 is built from 15 residues. The CDR3 sequence: CASSPWGQLYTEAFF. The CDR3 DNA follows: TGTGCCAGCAGTCCTTGGGGACAGTTATACACTGAAGCTTTCTTT.

V and J are TRBV18 and TRBJ1-1, with 7 bases aligning to TRBD1. Per the germline V gene, CDR1 is KGHSH and CDR2 is LQKENI. The CDR3 is 13 residues long. V lost 3 bases, J lost 6 bases, and 4 bases stayed unmatched. CDR3 coding DNA: TGTGCCAGCTCACCCAACGGACAGGCTGAAGCTTTCTTT. It codes for CASSPNGQAEAFF. Based on the CDR3 plus reference TRBV18 and TRBJ1-1, the full variable domain is NAGVMQNPRHLVRRRGQEARLRCSPMKGHSHVYWYRQLPEEGLKFMVYLQKENIIDESGMPKERFSAEFPKEGPSILRIQQVVRGDSAAYFCASSPNGQAEAFFGQGTRLTVV.

A word on this clone: At the DNA level, this CDR3 is encoded by other sequences in the same sample as well. The chain employs TRBV27 and TRBJ2-7; perhaps TRBD1 as D (5 bases). V was shortened by 2 bases and J by 3 bases, with 11 bases between the two germline ends. From germline, CDR1 is MNHEY and CDR2 SMNVEV (reference sequence). The CDR3 is made up of 14 amino acids. CDR3 in DNA: TGTGCCAGCAGTTTAGGGCAGGGTAGCTACGAGCAGTACTTC. This codes for CASSLGQGSYEQYF.

This chain connects TRBV5-1 to TRBJ1-1; 7 nucleotides agree with TRBD1. Germline lookup yields CDR1 SGHRS and CDR2 YFSETQ. After removal of 3 bases from V and 3 bases from J, the junction contained 5 bases not matched to a gene. CDR3 length: 14 amino acids. CDR3 nucleotide sequence: TGCGCCAGCAGCTCGGAACAGGGGCACACTGAAGCTTTCTTT. Protein sequence: CASSSEQGHTEAFF.

The CDR3 sequence is CASSIRQGGTEAFF. The CDR3 nucleotides are TGTGCCAGCAGCATTAGACAGGGTGGCACTGAAGCTTTCTTT. The genes are TRBV7-9 and TRBJ1-1, with 7 bases fitting TRBD1. Germline V gives CDR1 SEHNR, CDR2 FQNEAQ (reference sequence). This CDR3 contains 14 residues. V trimming: 5 bases; J trimming: 4 bases; junction bases outside the gene matches: 7.